These 17 T cell receptor beta chains came from one sample sequenced in a study of OX40 agonist ivuxolimab in advanced cancers. Preparation of the library involved the immunoSEQ multiplex PCR assay. Drawn from immuneACCESS, this table holds only the in-frame rearrangements with V and J called that TCRdb kept. Clones are partly lost; checked studies trace under half to an unresolved V gene and leave the rest unexplained. For this sample there are tens of thousands of clones; about 89% appear just once. The top ten hold 2% to 2.5% of the sample. The material was CD4+ or CD8+ T cells sorted from blood, obtained in a trial of the OX40 agonist ivuxolimab. The source of these receptors is an adult with an advanced solid tumor such as melanoma, head and neck, liver or kidney cancer.

The V call is TRBV7-6, the J call TRBJ2-3; no definite D call. Per germline, CDR1 SGHVS and CDR2 FNYEAQ. CDR3 length: 13 residues. Trimming stripped 0 bases from V and 7 bases from J, with 8 bases between. The DNA of the CDR3 is TGTGCCAGCAGCTTAGCGCCCAGCAATACGCAGTATTTT. Encoded protein: CASSLAPSNTQYF.

This clone was recorded once. The V call is TRBV5-1, the J call TRBJ2-5; 8 bases fit TRBD2. V shed 2 bases and J 2 bases; nucleotides not matched to a gene: 2. Germline lookup yields CDR1 SGHRS and CDR2 YFSETQ. The CDR3 loop spans 14 amino acids. As DNA, the CDR3 is TGCGCCAGCAGCTTCAGACTAGCGCAAGAGACCCAGTACTTC. This encodes CASSFRLAQETQYF.

This clone was observed a single time. The chain's CDR3 is CASSLERSLGQGANTIYF. CDR3 sequence (DNA): TGTGCCAGCAGCTTGGAGCGGTCTTTGGGACAGGGGGCCAACACCATATATTTT. The rearrangement links TRBV5-6 to TRBJ1-3; 12 positions match TRBD1. The V segment lost 0 bases and the J segment 7 bases; nucleotides outside the gene matches: 11. The germline V gene has CDR1 SGHDT and CDR2 YYEEEE. The length of the CDR3 is 18 residues.

The V gene is TRBV7-2, the J gene TRBJ1-4, with D uncertain. CDR1 is SGHTA and CDR2 is FQGNSA in the germline V gene. Between the trimmed V and J ends, which lost 3 bases and 7 bases, there was a span of 15 bases. There are 15 residues in the CDR3. The CDR3 DNA reads as TGTGCCAGCAGCTTCTACGGAGGGTCTCGTGAAAAACTGTTTTTT. This sequence encodes CASSFYGGSREKLFF.

The gene calls are TRBV7-2 and TRBJ1-1; 7 positions agree with TRBD1. This CDR3 contains 13 residues. The germline V gene has CDR1 SGHTA and CDR2 FQGNSA. J was trimmed by 4 bases and V by 5 bases; bases with no gene match: 4. The CDR3 loop reads CASSRKGATEAFF. The DNA of the CDR3 is TGTGCCAGCAGCCGTAAGGGGGCCACTGAAGCTTTCTTT.

CDR3 region: CASSEFEGRGFGNTIYF. CDR3 nucleotide sequence: TGTGCCAGCAGTGAATTTGAAGGCAGGGGCTTCGGAAACACCATATATTTT. The chain couples TRBV25-1 to TRBJ1-3, with a weak D call TRBD1 (6 bases). Germline V gene data show CDR1 as MGHDK and CDR2 as SYGVNS. The CDR3 loop spans 17 amino acids. The V end was cut by 1 base, the J end by 4 bases, with 17 bases between.

J is TRBJ1-1 and V is TRBV6-1; possible D gene TRBD1, 5 bases. Germline CDR1 reads MNHNS; CDR2 reads SASEGT. Trimming removed 7 bases at V and 4 bases at J, with 7 bases between. CDR3 size: 11 residues. The CDR3 DNA reads as TGTGCCAGCAACGGGGGCACTGAAGCTTTCTTT. Residues: CASNGGTEAFF.

This chain joins TRBV7-6 and TRBJ1-1; TRBD1 matches at 9 bases. After removal of 5 bases from V and 4 bases from J, the junction contained 5 bases not matched to a gene. Germline CDR1 reads SGHVS; CDR2 reads FNYEAQ. The CDR3 totals 14 residues. The CDR3, as DNA: TGTGCCAGCAGCCGGGACAGGGCCCGCACTGAAGCTTTCTTT. Translating it yields CASSRDRARTEAFF.

CDR3 nucleotide sequence: TGTGCCAGCAGTGCGGTAGTCAGGAATGAGCAGTTCTTC. Amino acids: CASSAVVRNEQFF. The chain links TRBV2 to TRBJ2-1, with D uncertain. Germline lookup yields CDR1 SNHLY and CDR2 FYNNEI. The V gene lost 4 bases and the J gene lost 7 bases, with 11 bases spanning the gap. CDR3 length: 13 amino acids. Variable domain in full (rest from reference TRBV2 and TRBJ2-1): EPEVTQTPSHQVTQMGQEVILRCVPISNHLYFYWYRQILGQKVEFLVSFYNNEISEKSEIFDDQFSVERPDGSNFTLKIRSTKLEDSAMYFCASSAVVRNEQFFGPGTRLTVL.

The chain employs TRBV5-1 and TRBJ1-3; D unresolved. V was clipped by 4 bases and J by 1 base, with 12 bases between them. This CDR3 spans 15 amino acids. CDR1 is SGHRS and CDR2 is YFSETQ in the germline V gene. CDR3 sequence (DNA): TGCGCCAGCAGCCCGGGTGGGGAATCTGGAAACACCATATATTTT. This translates into CASSPGGESGNTIYF.

The V call is TRBV20-1, the J call TRBJ2-5; D call uncertain. V lost 4 bases, J lost 2 bases, and 2 bases lay in between. The CDR3 is 10 amino acids. In germline, CDR1 is DFQATT, CDR2 SNEGSKA (reference sequence). The DNA of the CDR3 is TGCAGTGCTACACAAGAGACCCAGTACTTC. This encodes CSATQETQYF.

Concerning this clone: A read error may account for a junction end that differs from germline. This chain links TRBV7-7 with TRBJ2-7, with 8 bases aligning to TRBD1. This CDR3 is 13 amino acids long. Germline CDR1 and CDR2: SSHAT and FNYEAQ (reference sequence). CDR3 amino acids: CASSQDRAGEQYF. In DNA form, the CDR3 reads TGTGCTAGCAGCCAGGACAGGGCGGGCGAGCAGTACTTC.

The rearrangement uses TRBV28 and TRBJ2-1; 10 positions agree with TRBD1. The V segment lost 2 bases and the J segment 7 bases; nucleotides outside the gene matches: 8. Germline values: CDR1 MDHEN, CDR2 SYDVKM. This CDR3 region has 16 residues. The chain's CDR3 is CASSLRDRGLGNEQFF. The DNA for the CDR3 is TGTGCCAGCAGTTTACGAGACAGGGGGCTAGGAAATGAGCAGTTCTTC.

CDR3 nucleotides: TGTGCCAGCAGCCCACTAGCGGGAGGGCATCATGAGCAGTTCTTC. As protein: CASSPLAGGHHEQFF. The chain combines TRBV28 with TRBJ2-1, with 13 nucleotides matching TRBD2. The V gene end was trimmed by 6 bases and the J gene end by 8 bases; junction bases not matched to a gene: 7. Germline V CDR1 and CDR2: MDHEN, SYDVKM. The CDR3 consists of 15 residues.

The gene calls are TRBV28 and TRBJ1-1; D remains unclear. This CDR3 region has 15 residues. Trimming took 3 bases from V and 4 from J, leaving 15 bases between them. CDR1 and CDR2 from the germline V gene are MDHEN and SYDVKM. CDR3 nucleotide sequence: TGTGCCAGCAGTTTCCCAGGAATCAGGACCACTGAAGCTTTCTTT. Translated: CASSFPGIRTTEAFF.

This clone has a single count. This chain connects TRBV7-2 to TRBJ1-2; TRBD1 matches 7 bases. The germline CDR1 and CDR2 sequences are SGHTA and FQGNSA. There are 15 residues in the CDR3. The V segment lost 2 bases and the J segment 4 bases; nucleotides outside the gene matches: 7. The chain's CDR3 is CASSLTAWDSYGYTF. In nucleotides, the CDR3 is TGTGCCAGCAGCTTAACAGCGTGGGACAGCTATGGCTACACCTTC. Combining the CDR3 with reference TRBV7-2 and TRBJ1-2 gives the whole variable domain GAGVSQSPSNKVTEKGKDVELRCDPISGHTALYWYRQSLGQGLEFLIYFQGNSAPDKSGLPSDRFSAERTGGSVSTLTIQRTQQEDSAVYLCASSLTAWDSYGYTFGSGTRLTVV.

V and J are TRBV18 and TRBJ2-4, with 8 positions matching TRBD1. The V segment lost 5 bases and the J segment 10 bases; nucleotides outside the gene matches: 19. CDR3 length: 17 amino acids. Looked up from germline, CDR1 is KGHSH and CDR2 is LQKENI. CDR3 coding DNA: TGTGCCAGCTCAACACGGGACAGGCAGGCGAAGAACAGGATTCAGTACTTC. Translation gives CASSTRDRQAKNRIQYF.